This is a list of T cell receptor beta chains from one sample in a study of Graves' ophthalmopathy and Graves' hyperthyroidism. TCRdb reprocessed the multiplex PCR reads with MiXCR, giving one entry per CDR3 protein. Of 210,000 or so distinct CDR3 sequences listed, 25% to 35% were seen once; the top ten hold around 10%. Specimen: peripheral blood. The receptor set was obtained from a man in his fifties or sixties with Graves' ophthalmopathy. Both conserved end residues are part of each CDR3. Each record gives: D gene, clone size, V gene, J gene, CDR3 DNA, CDR3 protein. The D gene is left open where the match is weak. Size is stated for part of the rows, as once, few or many counts, or as a class when the clone is expanded.

D: TRBD2; size: .; V: TRBV11-2; J: TRBJ2-5; DNA: TGTGCCAGCAGCTTTGGGTCCACAAGCGGGAGGGCCGGAGAGACCCAGTACTTC; CDR3: CASSFGSTSGRAGETQYF
D: .; size: .; V: TRBV6-5; J: TRBJ2-7; DNA: TGTGCCAGCAGTTACTCGGCGAGGACTCCCGAGGAGCAGTACTTC; CDR3: CASSYSARTPEEQYF
D: TRBD1; size: many; V: TRBV7-8; J: TRBJ1-5; DNA: TGTGCCAGCAGCGCCCGGGACAGGGGATTCCAGCCCCAGCATTTT; CDR3: CASSARDRGFQPQHF
D: TRBD2; size: many; V: TRBV27; J: TRBJ2-5; DNA: TGTGCCAGCAAGCGGGGGGGGAAAGAGACCCAGTACTTC; CDR3: CASKRGGKETQYF
D: TRBD2; size: .; V: TRBV30; J: TRBJ2-2; DNA: TGTGCCTGCGACATAGCGGGGAACACCGGGGAGCTGTTTTTT; CDR3: CACDIAGNTGELFF
D: .; size: many; V: TRBV6-2/TRBV6-3; J: TRBJ2-6; DNA: TGTGCCAGCAGCAAGGGCCTGGCTCCCGTCTCTGGGGCCAACGTCCTGACTTTC; CDR3: CASSKGLAPVSGANVLTF
D: .; size: .; V: TRBV6-2/TRBV6-3; J: TRBJ2-7; DNA: TGTGCCAGCAGACGGGACACAGCCTACGAGCAGTACTTC; CDR3: CASRRDTAYEQYF
D: .; size: many; V: TRBV20-1; J: TRBJ1-1; DNA: TGCAGTGCTAGAGATCCCCTACAGGGCCTGAACACTGAAGCTTTCTTT; CDR3: CSARDPLQGLNTEAFF
D: TRBD1; size: .; V: TRBV28; J: TRBJ1-1; DNA: TGTGCCAGCAGTTTCGAAGGACAGGGGAGGAACACTGAAGCTTTCTTT; CDR3: CASSFEGQGRNTEAFF
D: .; size: many; V: TRBV10-2; J: TRBJ2-7; DNA: TGCGCCAGCAGTGACATGGGCCCGTCCGGGCAGTACTTC; CDR3: CASSDMGPSGQYF
D: .; size: many; V: TRBV11-2; J: TRBJ1-1; DNA: TGTGCCAGCAGCTTCGGAGGGGGATTTGACACTGAAGCTTTCTTT; CDR3: CASSFGGGFDTEAFF
D: .; size: .; V: TRBV27; J: TRBJ2-7; DNA: TGTGCCAGCAGTCCCCAGGACAGCCACCCAATCTACGAGCAGTACTTC; CDR3: CASSPQDSHPIYEQYF
D: TRBD2; size: many; V: TRBV6-5; J: TRBJ2-7; DNA: TGTGCCACCCGGACTAGCCCCAGCTACGAGCAGTACTTC; CDR3: CATRTSPSYEQYF
D: TRBD2; size: many; V: TRBV6-1; J: TRBJ2-7; DNA: TGTGCCAGCAGACCCGGGACTAGCGCTTCCTACGAGCAGTACTTC; CDR3: CASRPGTSASYEQYF
D: TRBD1; size: .; V: TRBV6-2/TRBV6-3; J: TRBJ1-5; DNA: TGTGCCAGCAGCCCAATGACAGGGTACGATCAGCCCCAGCATTTT; CDR3: CASSPMTGYDQPQHF